One sample yielded the 10 T cell receptor beta chains listed below, sequenced in a study of shared clonotypes between healthy human individuals. Measured with immunoSEQ multiplex PCR; TCRdb has only the in-frame clones, and not every one. The table has 950,000 to 1,100,000 clones, around 82% seen once. Material for sequencing was memory CD4+ T cells from PBMCs. Subset here: CD45RA-negative fraction. These receptors were obtained from a man aged 18 to 30 in good health. Some clones in this sample may be carry-over from other donors' samples.

This clone was detected only once. The rearrangement links TRBV28 to TRBJ1-1; perhaps TRBD1 as D (5 bases). CDR1 and CDR2 (germline): MDHEN, SYDVKM. The CDR3 consists of 15 residues. V lost 7 bases, J lost 7 bases, and 22 bases lay in between. CDR3 DNA sequence: TGTGCCAGCACCCCCCCTCAACGGGGGACGAGTGAAGCTTTCTTT. As protein: CASTPPQRGTSEAFF.

This clone was counted only a few times. The chain has TRBV30 and TRBJ1-5; possibly TRBD1 for D (5 bases). The CDR3 consists of 13 residues. V shed 0 bases and J shed 5 bases, with 8 bases lying between them. Germline V gene data show CDR1 as GTSNPN and CDR2 as SVGIG (reference sequence). The chain's CDR3 is CAWSVRGYQPQHF. CDR3 DNA: TGTGCCTGGAGTGTGAGGGGTTATCAGCCCCAGCATTTT.

This rearrangement joins TRBV18 to TRBJ2-2, with D possibly being TRBD1 (6 bases). Germline V gene sequence: CDR1 KGHSH, CDR2 LQKENI. The CDR3 is 13 residues long. Between the trimmed V and J ends, which lost 6 bases and 6 bases, there was a span of 11 bases. DNA for the CDR3: TGTGCCAGCTCGCAAACAGGGTCCGGGGAGCTGTTTTTT. The encoded protein is CASSQTGSGELFF.

The rearrangement uses TRBV5-4 and TRBJ2-1; 8 bases align to TRBD2. Trimming cost V 4 bases and J 7 bases; bases outside gene matches: 7. The CDR3 is made up of 14 amino acids. CDR1 SGHNT and CDR2 YYREEE come from the germline V gene (reference sequence). The CDR3 region is CASSKAGVENEQFF. The DNA for the CDR3 is TGTGCCAGCAGCAAAGCGGGAGTTGAGAATGAGCAGTTCTTC.

The chain has TRBV9 and TRBJ2-1; TRBD1 matches 10 bases. The ends lost 0 bases at V and 8 bases at J; junction bases unmatched: 5. CDR1 is SGDLS and CDR2 is YYNGEE in the germline V gene. This CDR3 region has 15 residues. The CDR3 bases are TGTGCCAGCAGCGTAGCCGGGACAGGGGCCCATGAGCAGTTCTTC. Translated: CASSVAGTGAHEQFF.

V is TRBV10-2 and J is TRBJ2-2, with TRBD1 identical over 9 bases. Germline assignment: CDR1 WSHSY and CDR2 SAAADI. V lost 7 bases and J lost 3; bases outside the gene matches: 6. The CDR3 loop spans 15 amino acids. CDR3 loop: CASTSGTGHTGELFF. In DNA, the CDR3 is TGCGCCAGCACCTCCGGGACAGGGCACACCGGGGAGCTGTTTTTT.

The CDR3 DNA reads TGCGCCAGCAGCTTGGCCTTTACGACTGAAGCTTTCTTT. This sequence encodes CASSLAFTTEAFF. The chain uses TRBV5-1 and TRBJ1-1; D gene ambiguous. Trimming pared 0 bases from V and 5 bases from J, leaving 8 bases between. Germline V lookup: CDR1 SGHRS, CDR2 YFSETQ. The CDR3 runs to 13 residues.

CDR3 sequence (DNA): TGTGCCAGCTCCGGGGATCCGGTCTCTCAGTACTTC. It is translated as CASSGDPVSQYF. The gene calls are TRBV18 and TRBJ2-7, with D possibly being TRBD2 (5 bases). The CDR3 extends over 12 amino acids. The V end was cut by 6 bases, the J end by 10 bases, with 16 bases between. CDR1 is KGHSH and CDR2 is LQKENI in the germline V gene.

The rearrangement uses TRBV30 and TRBJ1-4; TRBD1 agrees at 7 bases. CDR3 length equals 14 residues. V was clipped by 1 base and J by 8 bases; unmatched bases: 7. Germline loops: CDR1 GTSNPN, CDR2 SVGIG (reference sequence). The CDR3 loop is CAWSGEGQPEKLFF. The CDR3 DNA follows: TGTGCCTGGAGTGGCGAGGGACAGCCCGAAAAACTGTTTTTT.

This clone turned up a few times. The gene calls are TRBV18 and TRBJ1-1; D possibly corresponds to TRBD1 (6 bases). The CDR3 spans 15 residues. Trimming shortened V by 6 bases and J by 4 bases, and 18 bases separated the two germline ends. From germline, CDR1 is KGHSH and CDR2 LQKENI. CDR3 sequence: CASSQLQGSGTEAFF. The CDR3 coding sequence is TGTGCCAGCTCCCAGTTACAGGGCTCGGGCACTGAAGCTTTCTTT.